Below, 27 T cell receptor beta chains from the same sample are listed, as sequenced in a study of blood T cell repertoires in COVID-19 (dated by TCRdb to the early 2020s). Library generation was performed with the immunoSEQ multiplex PCR assay. In TCRdb, the immuneACCESS table is reduced to in-frame sequences with V and J assigned. These tables do not hold every clone; where another copy was compared, an unresolved V gene accounts for under half, and the others remain unexplained. This sample gives under 300,000 clones in total; about nine tenths of them show up just once. Of the sample, 1.2% falls within the top ten clones. The source material was PBMCs or T cells enriched from blood (not recorded which). These receptors were taken from a human donor in a cohort exposed to, infected with or recovered from COVID-19 (not recorded which). The donor label of this sample is uncertain.

The rearrangement joins TRBV18 to TRBJ1-2, with 9 bases aligning to TRBD1. Germline V lookup: CDR1 KGHSH, CDR2 LQKENI. J gave up 7 bases and V 3 bases, and 3 bases lay outside the gene matches. This CDR3 has 13 residues. CDR3 nucleotides: TGTGCCAGCTCACCCCAGGACAGGGGTGGCTACACCTTC. It encodes CASSPQDRGGYTF. The variable domain in full, completed from reference TRBV18 and TRBJ1-2, reads NAGVMQNPRHLVRRRGQEARLRCSPMKGHSHVYWYRQLPEEGLKFMVYLQKENIIDESGMPKERFSAEFPKEGPSILRIQQVVRGDSAAYFCASSPQDRGGYTFGSGTRLTVV.

This chain uses TRBV6-5 with TRBJ1-1; 8 nucleotides line up with TRBD1. Germline loops: CDR1 MNHEY, CDR2 SVGAGI. Trimming took 8 bases from V and 8 from J; bases not matched to a gene: 10. The CDR3 covers 13 residues. The DNA for the CDR3 is TGTGCCAGCGGACAGGGCCAACGGTCCGAAGCTTTCTTT. This codes for CASGQGQRSEAFF.

The table lists this clone with a few counts. The rearrangement links TRBV24-1 to TRBJ1-4; 7 nucleotides match TRBD1. This CDR3 is 17 amino acids long. Germline V gene data show CDR1 as KGHDR and CDR2 as SFDVKD. V lost 4 bases to trimming and J lost 1 base; unmatched junction nucleotides: 8. The CDR3 here is CATSDCMTGLTNEKLFF. CDR3 coding DNA: TGTGCCACCAGTGACTGCATGACAGGGTTAACTAATGAAAAACTGTTTTTT.

The genes are TRBV13 and TRBJ1-2, with 7 bases identical to TRBD1. The J segment lost 6 bases and the V segment lost 5 bases, leaving 9 bases of the junction unmatched. Germline lookup yields CDR1 PRHDT and CDR2 FYEKMQ (reference sequence). CDR3 length: 14 residues. The CDR3 loop is CASSRATGRNGYTF. CDR3 DNA sequence: TGTGCCAGCAGCCGCGCGACAGGGAGGAATGGCTACACCTTC.

The chain joins TRBV29-1 to TRBJ2-1; 7 bases are shared with TRBD1. Germline loops: CDR1 SQVTM, CDR2 ANQGSEA. V lost 2 bases and J lost 10; bases outside the gene matches: 5. CDR3 length equals 12 residues. The CDR3 protein is CSVELTGQEQFF. CDR3 nucleotide sequence: TGCAGCGTTGAACTTACGGGACAGGAGCAGTTCTTC.

V usage is TRBV7-3 and J usage is TRBJ1-2; a weak D match, TRBD1 (5 bases). The CDR3 spans 13 residues. Germline V gene lookup returns CDR1 SGHTA and CDR2 FQGTGA. V dropped 5 bases and J dropped 5 bases, with 12 bases sitting between them. In DNA form, the CDR3 reads TGTGCCAGCAGCCGTGGACACCGATATGGCTACACCTTC. The encoded protein is CASSRGHRYGYTF. The whole variable domain, remainder taken from reference TRBV7-3 and TRBJ1-2, is GAGVSQTPSNKVTEKGKYVELRCDPISGHTALYWYRQSLGQGPEFLIYFQGTGAADDSGLPNDRFFAVRPEGSVSTLKIQRTERGDSAVYLCASSRGHRYGYTFGSGTRLTVV.

The chain combines TRBV19 with TRBJ2-5; TRBD2 aligns across 10 bases. The CDR3 sequence is 17 residues long. Germline V gives CDR1 LNHDA, CDR2 SQIVND (reference sequence). With V trimmed by 1 base and J by 5 bases, 10 bases remained unmatched. The CDR3 spells CASSIGAGLADRETQYF. In DNA, the CDR3 is TGTGCCAGTAGTATAGGCGCCGGACTAGCGGACCGGGAGACCCAGTACTTC. The variable domain in full, completed from reference TRBV19 and TRBJ2-5, reads DGGITQSPKYLFRKEGQNVTLSCEQNLNHDAMYWYRQDPGQGLRLIYYSQIVNDFQKGDIAEGYSVSREKKESFPLTVTSAQKNPTAFYLCASSIGAGLADRETQYFGPGTRLLVL.

The rearrangement joins TRBV4-3 to TRBJ1-4, with TRBD1 as a possible D gene (5 bases). V lost 1 base, J lost 5 bases, and 11 bases lay in between. The CDR3 sequence is 15 residues long. CDR1 is LGHNA and CDR2 is YSLEER in the germline V gene. In DNA form, the CDR3 reads TGCGCCAGCAGCCAAGGGGACTACCGGAATGAAAAACTGTTTTTT. It is translated as CASSQGDYRNEKLFF.

V is TRBV5-6 and J is TRBJ2-2; a possible D gene is TRBD1 (6 bases). With 0 bases removed from V and 0 bases from J, the gap between germline ends came to 15 bases. There are 18 residues in the CDR3. Germline V gene lookup returns CDR1 SGHDT and CDR2 YYEEEE. The CDR3 nucleotides are TGTGCCAGCAGCTTGGTGGGGTGGGGGCAGGCGAACACCGGGGAGCTGTTTTTT. This encodes CASSLVGWGQANTGELFF. The complete variable domain, with remaining parts taken from reference TRBV5-6 and TRBJ2-2, reads DAGVTQSPTHLIKTRGQQVTLRCSPKSGHDTVSWYQQALGQGPQFIFQYYEEEERQRGNFPDRFSGHQFPNYSSELNVNALLLGDSALYLCASSLVGWGQANTGELFFGEGSRLTVL.

Remarks on this clone: Relative to the germline gene, one junction end is altered; a read error may explain this. This chain links TRBV18 with TRBJ2-5; weak D call: TRBD2 (6 bases). Germline V gene lookup returns CDR1 KGHSH and CDR2 LQKENI. The CDR3 has 15 residues. The CDR3 nucleotides read TGTGCCAGCTCCCCACCGACTAGGGGACAAGAGACCCAGTACTTC. It specifies CASSPPTRGQETQYF.

V and J are TRBV10-1 and TRBJ1-1; D remains unclear. V shed 6 bases and J shed 1 base, with 15 bases lying between them. This CDR3 has 15 residues. Germline V gives CDR1 WNHNN, CDR2 SYGVQD (reference sequence). The CDR3 DNA reads as TGCGCCAGCAGCCCCCAGTACAGTGAGAACACTGAAGCTTTCTTT. Amino acid sequence: CASSPQYSENTEAFF.

CDR3 in DNA: TGCGCCAGCAGCTTGGGAGGGACAGGGGACTACGAGCAGTACTTC. It codes for CASSLGGTGDYEQYF. This sequence joins TRBV5-1 and TRBJ2-7; 10 bases align to TRBD1. Germline trimming cut 0 bases from V and 3 bases from J; bases unmatched to any gene: 3. There are 15 residues in the CDR3. Germline CDR1 and CDR2: SGHRS and YFSETQ.

This rearrangement joins TRBV11-2 to TRBJ2-1; 9 nucleotides line up with TRBD2. Per the germline V gene, CDR1 is SGHAT and CDR2 is FQNNGV. This CDR3 spans 14 amino acids. The J segment lost 13 bases and the V segment lost 2 bases, leaving 9 bases of the junction unmatched. Here the CDR3 DNA reads TGTGCCAGCAGCTTACGGTCTAGCGGGGCCCTCCAGTTCTTC. This codes for CASSLRSSGALQFF.

The chain recombines TRBV27 with TRBJ2-2, with a possible D match to TRBD1 (5 bases). With 5 bases removed from V and 7 bases from J, the gap between germline ends came to 17 bases. The CDR3 extends over 15 amino acids. CDR1 and CDR2 from the germline V gene are MNHEY and SMNVEV (reference sequence). CDR3 residues: CASSLHQGYGGELFF. DNA for the CDR3: TGTGCCAGCAGTCTCCACCAGGGATATGGCGGGGAGCTGTTTTTT.

The chain has TRBV7-2 and TRBJ1-3, with 7 bases matching TRBD1. This CDR3 region has 16 residues. Looked up from germline, CDR1 is SGHTA and CDR2 is FQGNSA. J gave up 0 bases and V 5 bases, and 7 bases lay outside the gene matches. In nucleotides, the CDR3 is TGTGCCAGCAGCCCAGAGGGGGCCCGCTCTGGAAACACCATATATTTT. It is translated as CASSPEGARSGNTIYF.

This chain uses TRBV5-4 with TRBJ2-5; TRBD1 agrees at 10 bases. V dropped 2 bases and J dropped 5; count of bases not matched to a gene: 6. Germline CDR1 reads SGHNT; CDR2 reads YYREEE (reference sequence). The CDR3 spans 15 residues. The CDR3 sequence is CASSFRQGARETQYF. The CDR3 nucleotides read TGTGCCAGCAGCTTTAGACAGGGGGCGCGGGAGACCCAGTACTTC.

This chain joins TRBV10-1 and TRBJ2-5; no firm D call. V lost 6 bases and J lost 5, with 7 bases in between. Germline CDR1 is WNHNN and CDR2 is SYGVQD (reference sequence). The CDR3 contains 11 residues. The CDR3 region has the DNA TGCGCCAGCAGCGCCGGGGAGACCCAGTACTTC. Translating it yields CASSAGETQYF.

The chain is built from TRBV6-5 and TRBJ2-7; the match to TRBD1 covers 8 bases. V dropped 6 bases and J dropped 4; count of bases not matched to a gene: 8. The CDR3 sequence is 14 residues long. The germline V gene has CDR1 MNHEY and CDR2 SVGAGI. CDR3: CASSGTGGGYEQYF. CDR3 DNA sequence: TGTGCCAGCAGCGGAACAGGGGGTGGGTACGAGCAGTACTTC.

The chain carries TRBV24-1 and TRBJ2-3, with D perhaps matching TRBD1 (6 bases). This CDR3 spans 13 amino acids. V dropped 10 bases and J dropped 3 bases, with 13 bases sitting between them. Germline CDR1 is KGHDR and CDR2 is SFDVKD. The CDR3: CATGQPKTDTQYF. DNA of the CDR3: TGTGCCACTGGACAGCCCAAGACAGATACGCAGTATTTT.

The chain has TRBV4-1 and TRBJ1-2; 10 bases are a match to TRBD1. The CDR3 runs to 16 residues. Germline V lookup: CDR1 MGHRA, CDR2 YSYEKL. Trimming took 6 bases from V and 4 from J; bases not matched to a gene: 11. In DNA form, the CDR3 reads TGCGCCAGCAGACCCACGGGACAGGGGCAAACCTATGGCTACACCTTC. Amino acid sequence: CASRPTGQGQTYGYTF.

The chain links TRBV25-1 to TRBJ1-2, with D possibly matching TRBD1 (5 bases). The CDR3 length is 15 residues. V lost 3 bases, J lost 6 bases, and 17 bases lay in between. CDR1 MGHDK and CDR2 SYGVNS come from the germline V gene. CDR3 protein: CASSEPGRPKDGYTF. CDR3 bases: TGTGCCAGCAGTGAGCCAGGGAGGCCCAAAGATGGCTACACCTTC.

V usage is TRBV24-1 and J usage is TRBJ2-7; D perhaps matches TRBD2 (7 bases). Germline V gene data show CDR1 as KGHDR and CDR2 as SFDVKD. Trimming took 4 bases from V and 9 from J, leaving 15 bases between them. The CDR3 is 13 amino acids. The CDR3, as DNA: TGTGCCACCAGTGACCGCGGGGGCCGCGTGCAGTACTTC. Amino acid sequence: CATSDRGGRVQYF.

The V call is TRBV12-3 or TRBV12-4, the J call TRBJ1-2; 7 bases agree with TRBD1. Losses at the gene ends were 5 bases for V and 4 bases for J; bases not matched to a gene: 4. This CDR3 comprises 13 residues. CDR3 amino acids: CASSRGQSYGYTF. In nucleotides, the CDR3 is TGTGCCAGCAGTCGGGGACAGTCCTATGGCTACACCTTC.

V and J are TRBV5-4 and TRBJ1-2; TRBD1 agrees at 7 bases. The CDR3 is 14 amino acids. Germline V CDR1 and CDR2: SGHNT, YYREEE (reference sequence). V lost 1 base and J lost 4; bases outside the gene matches: 4. The CDR3 spells CASSLSRQGYGYTF. CDR3 nucleotide sequence: TGTGCCAGCAGCTTGTCCCGACAGGGCTATGGCTACACCTTC.

As regards this clone: One end of the junction fails to match germline, which may point to a read error. The chain recombines TRBV5-1 with TRBJ1-2, with D unresolved. The CDR3 has 11 amino acids. Germline assignment: CDR1 SGHRS and CDR2 YFSETQ. This CDR3 reads CASSLGTESSF. The DNA for the CDR3 is TGCGCCAGCAGCTTGGGAACAGAATCCAGCTTC.

The chain recombines TRBV5-4 with TRBJ2-5; tentatively, D is TRBD1 (5 bases). The V gene's germline CDR1 is SGHNT and CDR2 YYREEE (reference sequence). CDR3 length equals 14 residues. Between the trimmed V and J ends, which lost 0 bases and 5 bases, there was a span of 11 bases. The CDR3 region has the DNA TGTGCCAGCAGCTTGGATTGGCAGGGCGAGACCCAGTACTTC. It codes for CASSLDWQGETQYF.

This chain connects TRBV7-9 to TRBJ2-2; D is possibly TRBD2 (6 bases). There are 16 residues in the CDR3. The germline V and J ends were trimmed by 1 base and 3 bases, with 12 bases remaining between them. The germline gives CDR1 SEHNR, CDR2 FQNEAQ (reference sequence). The CDR3 coding sequence is TGTGCCAGCAGCTTAGTATCGGGGGTGGACACCGGGGAGCTGTTTTTT. Its protein is CASSLVSGVDTGELFF.